Below, 29 T cell receptor beta chains from the same sample are listed, as sequenced in a study of blood T cell repertoires in COVID-19. TCRdb keeps only in-frame clones here, not all; method: immunoSEQ multiplex PCR. The sample contains under 200,000 clones, approximately 90% of which appear only once. Sequenced material: peripheral blood. The receptors were sampled from a man aged 18-30 years with active or convalescent COVID-19.

This chain links TRBV11-2 with TRBJ1-6; maybe TRBD1 (5 bases). In germline, CDR1 is SGHAT, CDR2 FQNNGV. This CDR3 is built from 14 residues. V was shortened by 7 bases and J by 6 bases, with 13 bases between the two germline ends. The DNA of the CDR3 is TGTGCCAGCACCCTGACGGGACTTAATTCACCCCTCCACTTT. Translating gives CASTLTGLNSPLHF.

J is TRBJ2-7 and V is TRBV25-1; D is perhaps TRBD1 (6 bases). V was clipped by 4 bases and J by 3 bases, with 10 bases between them. From germline, CDR1 is MGHDK and CDR2 SYGVNS. This CDR3 comprises 13 residues. CDR3 sequence (DNA): TGTGCCAGCAGTGGCGGACAGTTCTACGAGCAGTACTTC. This sequence encodes CASSGGQFYEQYF.

This clone was observed once. This chain uses TRBV21-1 with TRBJ2-1; TRBD2, the D gene given by the table, was not confirmed from the DNA. TRBV21-1 is reported as a pseudogene. The CDR3 is 18 residues long. CDR3 bases: TGTGCCAGCAGCAAACCCCAGGGGCCGGGACTAGGGTACAATGAGCAGTTCTTC. Translated, it gives CASSKPQGPGLGYNEQFF.

The chain employs TRBV10-1 and TRBJ2-5; possible D gene TRBD1, 6 bases. V was cut by 3 bases and J by 5 bases, with 16 bases left in between. This CDR3 is 15 amino acids long. Germline lookup yields CDR1 WNHNN and CDR2 SYGVQD (reference sequence). The CDR3 sequence: CASSDGQRGRETQYF. CDR3 DNA: TGCGCCAGCAGTGACGGACAGAGGGGTCGGGAGACCCAGTACTTC.

The genes are TRBV21-1 and TRBJ1-2; TRBD1 is the table's D call, not checked against the DNA. TRBV21-1 is reported as a pseudogene. The CDR3 covers 13 residues. The CDR3, as DNA: TGTGCCAGCAGCAGGGACAGGGACTATGGCTACACCTTC. Its translation: CASSRDRDYGYTF.

This sequence joins TRBV2 and TRBJ2-7; 10 bases are shared with TRBD2. The CDR3 contains 17 residues. Germline CDR1 reads SNHLY; CDR2 reads FYNNEI. V gave up 2 bases and J gave up 3 bases; unmatched junction bases: 10. DNA of the CDR3: TGTGCCAGCAGTGAAACTATTGACACTAGCGGGATCTACGAGCAGTACTTC. It translates to CASSETIDTSGIYEQYF. The variable domain in full, with the rest retrieved from reference TRBV2 and TRBJ2-7, is EPEVTQTPSHQVTQMGQEVILRCVPISNHLYFYWYRQILGQKVEFLVSFYNNEISEKSEIFDDQFSVERPDGSNFTLKIRSTKLEDSAMYFCASSETIDTSGIYEQYFGPGTRLTVT.

The chain joins TRBV18 to TRBJ2-5, with TRBD2 matching over 9 bases. Germline V gene lookup returns CDR1 KGHSH and CDR2 LQKENI. V dropped 6 bases and J dropped 4; count of bases not matched to a gene: 15. The CDR3 is made up of 17 amino acids. The chain's CDR3 is CASSPTIAGENRETQYF. In nucleotides, the CDR3 is TGTGCCAGCTCCCCTACTATAGCGGGAGAGAATAGAGAGACCCAGTACTTC.

This CDR3 reads CASTQDRVLGYTF. The CDR3 nucleotides are TGTGCCAGCACCCAGGACAGGGTACTCGGCTACACCTTC. The chain links TRBV6-5 to TRBJ1-2; the match to TRBD1 covers 8 bases. The CDR3 contains 13 residues. CDR1 is MNHEY and CDR2 is SVGAGI in the germline V gene. J was trimmed by 8 bases and V by 7 bases; bases with no gene match: 9.

The chain is built from TRBV9 and TRBJ2-5; TRBD2 matches at 13 bases. This CDR3 is built from 17 residues. Losses at the gene ends were 3 bases for V and 0 bases for J; bases not matched to a gene: 5. Germline CDR1 and CDR2: SGDLS and YYNGEE. Written as DNA, the CDR3 is TGTGCCAGCAGCGGGACTAGCGGGGGACGGTACCAAGAGACCCAGTACTTC. Amino acid sequence: CASSGTSGGRYQETQYF.

The rearrangement joins TRBV11-2 to TRBJ2-7; 7 bases are shared with TRBD1. Trimming took 5 bases from V and 2 from J; bases not matched to a gene: 6. Germline V CDR1 and CDR2: SGHAT, FQNNGV. The CDR3 is made up of 14 amino acids. CDR3 sequence reads: CASSPPTGPYEQYF. CDR3 nucleotides: TGTGCCAGCAGCCCGCCGACAGGGCCCTACGAGCAGTACTTC.

This clone came up once. The CDR3 DNA follows: TGTGCCAGCAGCCACAGCGGCGGGGGGTCAGCTTTCTTT. It yields the protein CASSHSGGGSAFF. This chain links TRBV3-1 (or the pseudogene TRBV3-2) with TRBJ1-1, with D possibly matching TRBD1 (5 bases). The CDR3 contains 13 residues. V was trimmed by 3 bases and J by 10 bases, leaving 15 bases between them. The germline V gene has CDR1 LGHDT and CDR2 YNNKEL (reference sequence).

The CDR3 is CASRETGGYGYTF. DNA of the CDR3: TGTGCCAGCAGAGAAACAGGGGGATATGGCTACACCTTC. The V call is TRBV5-4, the J call TRBJ1-2; 8 bases map to TRBD1. The V gene's germline CDR1 is SGHNT and CDR2 YYREEE (reference sequence). The CDR3 contains 13 residues. The V segment lost 5 bases and the J segment 5 bases; nucleotides outside the gene matches: 5.

CDR3 sequence reads: CASSLYGFEKLFF. CDR3 nucleotide sequence: TGTGCCAGCAGCTTGTACGGGTTTGAAAAACTGTTTTTT. This chain joins TRBV5-5 and TRBJ1-4; D gene unclear. The CDR3 is 13 amino acids. V was pared by 1 base and J by 7 bases, with 8 bases between. Germline V gene sequence: CDR1 SGHKS, CDR2 YYEKEE (reference sequence).

This clone showed up just once. The chain carries TRBV5-1 and TRBJ1-1, with 7 nucleotides matching TRBD1. CDR3 size: 16 residues. From germline, CDR1 is SGHRS and CDR2 YFSETQ. Unmatched junction bases numbered 9, after V lost 3 bases and J lost 1 base. The CDR3 DNA is TGCGCCAGCAGCTCCCTGCCGGGACAGTCGAACACTGAAGCTTTCTTT. Its translation is CASSSLPGQSNTEAFF.

The chain joins TRBV7-2 to TRBJ2-2; 12 nucleotides match TRBD2. Germline CDR1 is SGHTA and CDR2 is FQGNSA. The CDR3 loop spans 16 amino acids. Trimming at V came to 4 bases and at J to 5 bases, leaving 5 bases not matched to a gene. This CDR3 is CASSSTGTSGTGELFF. CDR3 bases: TGTGCCAGCAGCTCAACCGGGACTAGCGGGACCGGGGAGCTGTTTTTT.

This clone appeared a single time. This chain links TRBV24-1 with TRBJ2-5; D possibly corresponds to TRBD2 (6 bases). V lost 2 bases and J 4 bases, leaving 13 bases between the germline ends. The CDR3 runs 15 residues. The germline CDR1 and CDR2 sequences are KGHDR and SFDVKD. The CDR3 DNA sequence: TGTGCCACCAGTGATTCGAGCGTGGGAGGAGAGACCCAGTACTTC. Protein product: CATSDSSVGGETQYF.

The rearrangement links TRBV14 to TRBJ1-4; weak D call: TRBD1 (6 bases). From germline, CDR1 is SGHDN and CDR2 FVKESK. This CDR3 spans 14 amino acids. V lost 8 bases, J lost 7 bases, and 17 bases lay in between. CDR3 sequence reads: CASGVLGAGEKLFF. CDR3 in DNA: TGTGCCAGCGGGGTCCTGGGGGCTGGTGAAAAACTGTTTTTT.

The chain uses TRBV7-9 and TRBJ2-1, with 14 bases lining up with TRBD2. This CDR3 has 15 residues. Germline V lookup: CDR1 SEHNR, CDR2 FQNEAQ (reference sequence). With 8 bases clipped from V and 9 bases from J, the junction kept 9 bases outside the gene matches. CDR3 amino acids: CASQIGTSGGGEQFF. The CDR3 bases are TGTGCCAGCCAAATTGGGACTAGCGGGGGAGGTGAGCAGTTCTTC.

V is TRBV6-2 or TRBV6-3 and J is TRBJ1-1; D may be TRBD1 (5 bases). Trimming shortened V by 2 bases and J by 1 base, and 11 bases separated the two germline ends. CDR3 length: 15 residues. Germline values: CDR1 MNHEY, CDR2 SVGEGT. The CDR3 DNA reads as TGTGCCAGCAGTTACGCTGGGGCCCCGAACACTGAAGCTTTCTTT. Translating gives CASSYAGAPNTEAFF.

The chain employs TRBV6-2 or TRBV6-3 and TRBJ1-1; 7 nucleotides align to TRBD1. The junction had 3 bases not matched to a gene; V was cut back by 6 bases and J by 5 bases. CDR3 size: 12 residues. CDR1 and CDR2 (germline): MNHEY, SVGEGT. DNA of the CDR3: TGTGCCAGCAGCCAACAGGGGACTGAAGCTTTCTTT. Protein: CASSQQGTEAFF.

This clone has just one count. The chain has TRBV7-9 and TRBJ1-6; D gene ambiguous. Trimming pared 5 bases from V and 11 bases from J, leaving 16 bases between. The CDR3 is 14 residues long. CDR1 is SEHNR, CDR2 FQNEAQ, per germline (reference sequence). Here the CDR3 reads CASSKSQESAPLHF. The DNA of the CDR3 is TGTGCCAGCAGCAAAAGCCAGGAATCGGCACCCCTCCACTTT.

This clone was observed a handful of times. This chain uses TRBV6-5 with TRBJ1-2; D is perhaps TRBD1 (5 bases). The CDR3 length is 13 residues. Between the trimmed V and J ends, which lost 6 bases and 3 bases, there was a span of 11 bases. CDR1 and CDR2 (germline): MNHEY, SVGAGI. The CDR3 DNA follows: TGTGCCAGCAGGGGGCCAGCCCACTATGGCTACACCTTC. This translates into CASRGPAHYGYTF.

This clone was seen a single time. This rearrangement joins TRBV7-2 to TRBJ2-1, with 9 bases that match TRBD1. V shed 5 bases, J shed 3 bases, and the junction held 5 bases outside the gene matches. Germline values: CDR1 SGHTA, CDR2 FQGNSA. CDR3 size: 15 residues. CDR3 sequence reads: CASSTPGQGYNEQFF. The CDR3 DNA is TGTGCCAGCAGCACTCCGGGACAGGGCTACAATGAGCAGTTCTTC.

The chain is built from TRBV3-1 (or the pseudogene TRBV3-2) and TRBJ1-1, with a weak D call TRBD1 (5 bases). From germline, CDR1 is LGHDT and CDR2 YNNKEL (reference sequence). CDR3 length: 16 amino acids. V was cut by 4 bases and J by 1 base, with 16 bases left in between. The CDR3 spells CASSLRYPRANTEAFF. The CDR3 nucleotides are TGTGCCAGCAGCCTACGATACCCCAGGGCGAACACTGAAGCTTTCTTT.

The chain employs TRBV7-6 and TRBJ2-3; TRBD2 matches at 10 bases. This CDR3 contains 15 residues. Looked up from germline, CDR1 is SGHVS and CDR2 is FNYEAQ. With V trimmed by 5 bases and J by 2 bases, 4 bases remained unmatched. The CDR3 coding sequence is TGTGCCAGCAGCCTCAGCGGGGGGGACACAGATACGCAGTATTTT. This sequence encodes CASSLSGGDTDTQYF.

The gene calls are TRBV19 and TRBJ2-1, with D possibly TRBD2 on 5 matching bases. CDR1 and CDR2 from the germline V gene are LNHDA and SQIVND (reference sequence). Trimming pared 2 bases from V and 8 bases from J, leaving 7 bases between. The CDR3 length is 12 residues. CDR3 coding DNA: TGTGCCAGTAGTATACCGGGGTATGAGCAGTTCTTC. Its translation is CASSIPGYEQFF.

This chain links TRBV10-3 with TRBJ1-6; 7 bases map to TRBD1. CDR1 is ENHRY and CDR2 is SYGVKD in the germline V gene. CDR3 length: 13 amino acids. J gave up 10 bases and V 9 bases, and 9 bases lay outside the gene matches. CDR3 loop: CAMAETGWSPLHF. DNA of the CDR3: TGTGCCATGGCGGAGACAGGGTGGTCACCCCTCCACTTT.

CDR3 region: CASSPSVMTGNTIYF. The CDR3 bases are TGTGCCAGCAGCCCGAGTGTGATGACTGGAAACACCATATATTTT. This sequence joins TRBV6-5 and TRBJ1-3, with no clear D. Trimming took 6 bases from V and 2 from J, leaving 14 bases between them. The CDR3 covers 15 residues. Germline V gene data show CDR1 as MNHEY and CDR2 as SVGAGI.

The chain couples TRBV3-1 (or the pseudogene TRBV3-2) to TRBJ1-1; D is unresolved. The CDR3 totals 14 residues. Germline V lookup: CDR1 LGHDT, CDR2 YNNKEL (reference sequence). V was trimmed by 4 bases and J by 0 bases, leaving 9 bases between them. The CDR3 loop reads CASSLNNMNTEAFF. DNA of the CDR3: TGTGCCAGCAGCCTAAATAACATGAACACTGAAGCTTTCTTT.